This T cell receptor beta chain was captured in a study of blood T cell repertoires in COVID-19. At the level of the study: Acute and convalescent COVID-19 specimens originated in the United States, Italy and Spain.

Participant-reported clinical history was the basis for cohort assignment. What the recovered Cohort 3 donors had was two negative PCRs, clearance, or symptom resolution. Trimming at V came to 3 bases and at J to 3 bases, leaving 6 bases not matched to a gene. Germline lookup yields CDR1 SGHAT and CDR2 FQNNGV. This CDR3 is built from 15 residues. Study processing details: Counts of nucleated cells, estimated from reference gene primer amplification, were obtained. TCRdb's copy holds only in-frame clones and misses some; the assay was immunoSEQ multiplex PCR. The DNA was the basis for D and trimming; V, J and clone size are from that table. The table includes 280,000 or so clones, 85% detected once.

This sequence was found in a woman between 50 and 59 years old who had recovered from COVID-19. Sequencing was performed on PBMCs or T cells enriched from blood (not recorded which). The J gene is TRBJ2-5, the V gene TRBV11-2; 8 nucleotides agree with TRBD2. CDR3: CASSFWTSPKETQYF. CDR3 coding DNA: TGTGCCAGCAGCTTCTGGACTAGCCCAAAAGAGACCCAGTACTTC.